This TCR beta chain was sequenced during a study of shared clonotypes between healthy human individuals. Measured with immunoSEQ multiplex PCR; TCRdb has only the in-frame clones, and not every one. This table has approximately 640,000 clones, 90% appearing once. In germline, CDR1 is SEHNR, CDR2 FQNEAQ (reference sequence). The V and J ends lost 4 bases and 1 base respectively, with 13 bases between them. The CDR3 contains 16 residues. Points on this clone: Its antigen is still unknown.

General study points: A handful of donors showed sharing of approximately 5% of naive CD4 clonotypes. In general, naive subsets displayed greater estimated richness than memory subsets did.

This sequence was found in a man between 18 and 29 years old in good health. Some clones in this sample may be carry-over from other donors' samples. The V and J genes are TRBV7-9 and TRBJ2-2; the D is unclear. Sequenced material: memory CD8+ T cells from PBMCs. Indicated subset: CD45RO+ cells pooled with CCR7-negative TemRA cells. CDR3 nucleotide sequence: TGTGCCAGCAGCTCATTACAGAGACAGAACACCGGGGAGCTGTTTTTT. Translation gives CASSSLQRQNTGELFF.